Each of the 29 T cell receptor beta chains below was sequenced from the same sample in a study of blood T cell repertoires in COVID-19. The repertoire was sequenced with immunoSEQ multiplex PCR; TCRdb's copy has only in-frame clones and lacks some. The data contain under 250,000 clones, around 84% of them singletons. Sequencing was carried out using peripheral blood. These receptors were obtained from a woman aged 60-70 years who had recovered from COVID-19.

The chain links TRBV4-1 to TRBJ2-3; 8 positions match TRBD2. V was clipped by 0 bases and J by 6 bases; unmatched bases: 11. The CDR3 length is 17 residues. Looked up from germline, CDR1 is MGHRA and CDR2 is YSYEKL. The CDR3 sequence: CASSQDGGLGSGDTQYF. The CDR3 DNA reads as TGCGCCAGCAGCCAAGATGGGGGACTAGGATCGGGGGATACGCAGTATTTT.

This clone turned up a few times. The CDR3 sequence: CASSLPDRGETQYF. The CDR3 nucleotides are TGCGCCAGCAGCTTGCCCGACAGGGGAGAGACCCAGTACTTC. The chain recombines TRBV5-1 with TRBJ2-5; 8 nucleotides agree with TRBD1. This CDR3 has 14 residues. Germline values: CDR1 SGHRS, CDR2 YFSETQ. Germline trimming cut 1 base from V and 4 bases from J; bases unmatched to any gene: 3.

The J gene is TRBJ2-3, the V gene TRBV5-1; 7 bases are a match to TRBD2. In germline, CDR1 is SGHRS, CDR2 YFSETQ. With 0 bases clipped from V and 2 bases from J, the junction kept 6 bases outside the gene matches. The CDR3 is made up of 16 amino acids. The CDR3 DNA reads as TGCGCCAGCAGCTTGGCCCTAGCGGTGATCACAGATACGCAGTATTTT. Its protein product is CASSLALAVITDTQYF. Based on the CDR3 plus reference TRBV5-1 and TRBJ2-3, the full variable domain is KAGVTQTPRYLIKTRGQQVTLSCSPISGHRSVSWYQQTPGQGLQFLFEYFSETQRNKGNFPGRFSGRQFSNSRSEMNVSTLELGDSALYLCASSLALAVITDTQYFGPGTRLTVL.

CDR3 region: CASSLGWPTTNEKLFF. Here the CDR3 DNA reads TGCGCCAGCAGCTTGGGTTGGCCGACAACTAATGAAAAACTGTTTTTT. This sequence joins TRBV5-1 and TRBJ1-4; no clear D gene. The CDR3 runs to 16 residues. V was cut by 0 bases and J by 0 bases, with 9 bases left in between. Germline-derived CDR1 and CDR2 are SGHRS and YFSETQ.

The rearrangement uses TRBV6-5 and TRBJ2-5; unclear D gene. CDR1 is MNHEY and CDR2 is SVGAGI in the germline V gene. The CDR3 length is 16 residues. V was shortened by 2 bases and J by 2 bases, with 15 bases between the two germline ends. CDR3 amino acids: CASSYAPGHRQETQYF. In DNA form, the CDR3 reads TGTGCCAGCAGTTACGCCCCTGGGCACCGTCAAGAGACCCAGTACTTC.

The chain links TRBV5-8 to TRBJ1-6; D is perhaps TRBD1 (5 bases). Per the germline V gene, CDR1 is SGHTS and CDR2 is YDEGEE. This CDR3 comprises 16 residues. The V and J ends lost 6 bases and 6 bases respectively, with 19 bases between them. CDR3 nucleotides: TGTGCCAGCACGGACCCCCAGGGTTTCCTTAATTCACCCCTCCACTTT. Its protein is CASTDPQGFLNSPLHF.

This chain joins TRBV19 and TRBJ1-4, with TRBD1 identical over 8 bases. Looked up from germline, CDR1 is LNHDA and CDR2 is SQIVND (reference sequence). This CDR3 has 15 residues. Losses at the gene ends were 4 bases for V and 2 bases for J; bases not matched to a gene: 3. For the CDR3, the DNA is TGTGCCAGTAGTAGAAGACAGGGGACTAATGAAAAACTGTTTTTT. It specifies CASSRRQGTNEKLFF.

This sequence joins TRBV7-2 and TRBJ2-1; D ambiguous. In germline, CDR1 is SGHTA, CDR2 FQGNSA. There are 14 residues in the CDR3. Trimming removed 0 bases from V and 7 bases from J, with 10 bases in between. In nucleotides, the CDR3 is TGTGCCAGCAGCTTAGCGTCTACGTTAAATGAGCAGTTCTTC. Encoded protein: CASSLASTLNEQFF.

The chain joins TRBV27 to TRBJ2-5, with TRBD2 as a possible D gene (7 bases). The CDR3 sequence is 16 residues long. The V end lost 4 bases, the J end lost 0 bases, and 15 bases lay between the germline ends. Germline values: CDR1 MNHEY, CDR2 SMNVEV (reference sequence). The CDR3 coding sequence is TGTGCCAGCAGTTCTGCCGGGGGGCAGAACCAAGAGACCCAGTACTTC. Its protein product is CASSSAGGQNQETQYF.

V usage is TRBV30 and J usage is TRBJ2-1; D remains unclear. Per the germline V gene, CDR1 is GTSNPN and CDR2 is SVGIG (reference sequence). CDR3 length equals 11 residues. The germline V and J ends were trimmed by 1 base and 7 bases, with 5 bases remaining between them. The CDR3 DNA reads as TGTGCCTGGAGTGCTGCGAATGAGCAGTTCTTC. Translating it yields CAWSAANEQFF.

As regards this clone: The sample contains more than one DNA sequence encoding this CDR3. The rearrangement uses TRBV18 and TRBJ1-1, with D possibly TRBD1 on 6 matching bases. The germline V gene encodes CDR1 KGHSH and CDR2 LQKENI. Trimming cost V 0 bases and J 4 bases, with 9 bases left between them. The CDR3 is 14 residues long. CDR3: CASSPPGRGTEAFF. CDR3 DNA: TGTGCCAGCTCACCACCAGGCAGGGGCACTGAAGCTTTCTTT. Variable domain in full (rest from reference TRBV18 and TRBJ1-1): NAGVMQNPRHLVRRRGQEARLRCSPMKGHSHVYWYRQLPEEGLKFMVYLQKENIIDESGMPKERFSAEFPKEGPSILRIQQVVRGDSAAYFCASSPPGRGTEAFFGQGTRLTVV.

V is TRBV19 and J is TRBJ2-2; D possibly corresponds to TRBD1 (6 bases). Germline V CDR1 and CDR2: LNHDA, SQIVND (reference sequence). V was clipped by 2 bases and J by 4 bases, with 14 bases between them. The CDR3 is 16 amino acids. The CDR3 DNA is TGTGCCAGTAGTATAACGGGACACCGGGGCACCGGGGAGCTGTTTTTT. This sequence encodes CASSITGHRGTGELFF. Together with reference TRBV19 and TRBJ2-2, the CDR3 gives the full variable domain: DGGITQSPKYLFRKEGQNVTLSCEQNLNHDAMYWYRQDPGQGLRLIYYSQIVNDFQKGDIAEGYSVSREKKESFPLTVTSAQKNPTAFYLCASSITGHRGTGELFFGEGSRLTVL.

V usage is TRBV11-2 and J usage is TRBJ2-7; TRBD2 matches at 13 bases. This CDR3 is built from 17 residues. The germline gives CDR1 SGHAT, CDR2 FQNNGV. V lost 7 bases and J lost 5; bases outside the gene matches: 14. CDR3 DNA: TGTGCCAGCAAGCTTAGGGGACTAGCGGGGTGGAGGGACGAGCAGTACTTC. Its protein product is CASKLRGLAGWRDEQYF.

This chain connects TRBV4-3 to TRBJ1-1; 7 bases are a match to TRBD1. With 3 bases clipped from V and 2 bases from J, the junction kept 6 bases outside the gene matches. This CDR3 has 15 amino acids. The V gene's germline CDR1 is LGHNA and CDR2 YSLEER. As DNA, the CDR3 is TGCGCCAGCAGCCAGAGTAGGACAGGTAACACTGAAGCTTTCTTT. Its translation is CASSQSRTGNTEAFF.

This clone came up a few times. The rearrangement uses TRBV18 and TRBJ1-2, with a weak D call TRBD1 (5 bases). Germline CDR1 KGHSH, CDR2 LQKENI. CDR3 length equals 15 residues. Trimming removed 3 bases at V and 8 bases at J, with 19 bases between. This CDR3 reads CASSPDGAVQRGYTF. Written as DNA, the CDR3 is TGTGCCAGCTCACCGGATGGGGCAGTGCAGAGGGGCTACACCTTC.

A remark on this clone: Other DNA sequences of this sample code for an identical CDR3. The V call is TRBV7-9, the J call TRBJ1-1; D ambiguous. Trimming left V 5 bases short and J 0 bases short, with 7 bases between. The CDR3 is 13 residues long. CDR1 is SEHNR and CDR2 is FQNEAQ in the germline V gene (reference sequence). The CDR3 nucleotides are TGTGCCAGCAGCCTAGACATGAACACTGAAGCTTTCTTT. Amino acids: CASSLDMNTEAFF.

The V call is TRBV14, the J call TRBJ2-7; 9 positions agree with TRBD1. Per the germline V gene, CDR1 is SGHDN and CDR2 is FVKESK. There are 14 residues in the CDR3. The V and J ends lost 1 base and 3 bases, in that order; junction bases with no gene match: 1. CDR3 residues: CASSQGTGVYEQYF. The DNA for the CDR3 is TGTGCCAGCAGCCAAGGGACAGGGGTCTACGAGCAGTACTTC.

The chain combines TRBV5-5 with TRBJ2-7; 7 nucleotides align to TRBD1. Unmatched junction bases numbered 6, after V lost 1 base and J lost 2 bases. CDR3 size: 15 residues. CDR1 is SGHKS and CDR2 is YYEKEE in the germline V gene (reference sequence). CDR3 nucleotide sequence: TGTGCCAGCAGCTTGCGACGACAGGGTACCTACGAGCAGTACTTC. This sequence encodes CASSLRRQGTYEQYF.

The chain employs TRBV6-6 and TRBJ2-7; D perhaps matches TRBD1 (7 bases). CDR3 length equals 15 residues. Trimming took 5 bases from V and 7 from J, leaving 21 bases between them. Per germline, CDR1 MNHNY and CDR2 SVGAGI (reference sequence). For the CDR3, the DNA is TGTGCCAGCAGTCCCCCCGGACAGGAGGCGGGGGAGCAGTACTTC. This translates into CASSPPGQEAGEQYF.

The chain carries TRBV2 and TRBJ1-2; 7 bases match TRBD1. The CDR3 has 16 amino acids. The trim removed 7 bases at V and 2 bases at J, leaving 13 bases unmatched. The germline CDR1 and CDR2 sequences are SNHLY and FYNNEI. As DNA, the CDR3 is TGTGCCAGCAAGGAGCGGTGGGCACAGGGGAACTATGGCTACACCTTC. It yields the protein CASKERWAQGNYGYTF. Complete variable domain (other parts from reference TRBV2 and TRBJ1-2): EPEVTQTPSHQVTQMGQEVILRCVPISNHLYFYWYRQILGQKVEFLVSFYNNEISEKSEIFDDQFSVERPDGSNFTLKIRSTKLEDSAMYFCASKERWAQGNYGYTFGSGTRLTVV.

The chain employs TRBV19 and TRBJ1-2; 7 positions match TRBD1. The V and J ends lost 3 bases and 7 bases, in that order; junction bases with no gene match: 11. CDR1 LNHDA and CDR2 SQIVND come from the germline V gene (reference sequence). This CDR3 region has 15 residues. CDR3 sequence: CASSIGGRGVGGYTF. CDR3 sequence (DNA): TGTGCCAGTAGTATCGGGGGCAGGGGGGTAGGTGGCTACACCTTC.

The gene calls are TRBV3-1 (or the pseudogene TRBV3-2) and TRBJ2-1; D not resolved. The germline gives CDR1 LGHDT, CDR2 YNNKEL (reference sequence). The V gene lost 3 bases and the J gene lost 0 bases, with 3 bases spanning the gap. This CDR3 is 13 amino acids long. CDR3 sequence (DNA): TGTGCCAGCAGCCATTACTCCTACAATGAGCAGTTCTTC. This gives the protein CASSHYSYNEQFF.

The chain joins TRBV7-2 to TRBJ1-3; the D gene is possibly TRBD1 (5 bases). Germline values: CDR1 SGHTA, CDR2 FQGNSA. The CDR3 length is 15 residues. V lost 2 bases to trimming and J lost 2 bases, with 10 bases between them. CDR3: CASSLSGQPGNTIYF. Written as DNA, the CDR3 is TGTGCCAGCAGCTTAAGTGGACAACCTGGAAACACCATATATTTT.

V and J are TRBV6-5 and TRBJ2-1, with 11 bases identical to TRBD2. The CDR3 sequence is 15 residues long. Unmatched junction bases numbered 5, after V lost 2 bases and J lost 8 bases. The germline V gene has CDR1 MNHEY and CDR2 SVGAGI. CDR3 in DNA: TGTGCCAGCAGTTACAGTCTAGCGGGGGGATATGAGCAGTTCTTC. Protein product: CASSYSLAGGYEQFF.

The genes are TRBV6-5 and TRBJ1-1, with D hard to call. Germline lookup yields CDR1 MNHEY and CDR2 SVGAGI. Trimming took 7 bases from V and 7 from J, leaving 16 bases between them. This CDR3 has 13 amino acids. The CDR3 here is CASTFRRMDEAFF. CDR3 coding DNA: TGTGCCAGCACTTTCCGGAGGATGGATGAAGCTTTCTTT.

The CDR3 is CASSGSGTENEKLFF. The CDR3 coding sequence is TGTGCCAGCAGCGGGTCCGGGACAGAGAATGAAAAACTGTTTTTT. The gene calls are TRBV9 and TRBJ1-4; TRBD1 matches at 7 bases. The germline V gene has CDR1 SGDLS and CDR2 YYNGEE. The V gene end was trimmed by 3 bases and the J gene end by 5 bases; junction bases not matched to a gene: 7. The CDR3 is 15 residues long.

This clone was counted only a few times. The chain has TRBV5-6 and TRBJ2-7; tentatively, D is TRBD1 (6 bases). Germline lookup yields CDR1 SGHDT and CDR2 YYEEEE. Trimming pared 4 bases from V and 1 base from J, leaving 12 bases between. The CDR3 is made up of 14 amino acids. CDR3 nucleotide sequence: TGTGCCAGCAGCCGAAACAGGGTTTCCTACGAGCAGTACTTC. This codes for CASSRNRVSYEQYF.

This clone was found a few times. The CDR3 DNA reads TGCGCCAGCAGCCAATACCCTGGACAGGGCCCGGATTCACCCCTCCACTTT. Its translation: CASSQYPGQGPDSPLHF. The chain uses TRBV4-1 and TRBJ1-6; 8 bases fit TRBD1. This CDR3 is 17 amino acids long. The germline gives CDR1 MGHRA, CDR2 YSYEKL. The V gene end was trimmed by 2 bases and the J gene end by 8 bases; junction bases not matched to a gene: 11.

The chain carries TRBV12-3 or TRBV12-4 and TRBJ1-5, with D maybe TRBD1 (5 bases). The CDR3 loop spans 12 amino acids. The V end was cut by 4 bases, the J end by 7 bases, with 8 bases between. In nucleotides, the CDR3 is TGTGCCAGCAGTTCAGGGTACCAGCCCCAGCATTTT. Its protein product is CASSSGYQPQHF.